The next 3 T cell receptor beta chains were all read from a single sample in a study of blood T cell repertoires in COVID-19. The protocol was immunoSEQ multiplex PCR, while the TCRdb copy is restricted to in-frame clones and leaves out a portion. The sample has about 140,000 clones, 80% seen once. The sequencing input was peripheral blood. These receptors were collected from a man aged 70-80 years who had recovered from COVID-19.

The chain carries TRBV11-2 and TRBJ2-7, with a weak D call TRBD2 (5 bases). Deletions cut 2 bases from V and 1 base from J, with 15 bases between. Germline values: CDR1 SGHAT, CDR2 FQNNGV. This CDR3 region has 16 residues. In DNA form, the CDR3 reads TGTGCCAGCAGCTTAAGGGCAGAGGGTATGTCCTACGAGCAGTACTTC. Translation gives CASSLRAEGMSYEQYF.

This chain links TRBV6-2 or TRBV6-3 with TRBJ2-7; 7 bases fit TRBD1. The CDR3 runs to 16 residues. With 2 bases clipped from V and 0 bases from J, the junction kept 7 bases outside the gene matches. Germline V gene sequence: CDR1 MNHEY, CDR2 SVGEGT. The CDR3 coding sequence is TGTGCCAGCAGTTACCCCCCCACAGGGGCCTCCTACGAGCAGTACTTC. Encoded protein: CASSYPPTGASYEQYF.

CDR3 sequence (DNA): TGCGCCAGCAGCAGGGGGACTAGCGATAGCACAGATACGCAGTATTTT. Amino acids: CASSRGTSDSTDTQYF. This sequence joins TRBV5-1 and TRBJ2-3, with 10 bases that match TRBD2. The CDR3 is 16 residues long. CDR1 is SGHRS, CDR2 YFSETQ, per germline. V was pared by 4 bases and J by 0 bases, with 5 bases of the junction left unmatched. The complete variable domain, with remaining parts taken from reference TRBV5-1 and TRBJ2-3, reads KAGVTQTPRYLIKTRGQQVTLSCSPISGHRSVSWYQQTPGQGLQFLFEYFSETQRNKGNFPGRFSGRQFSNSRSEMNVSTLELGDSALYLCASSRGTSDSTDTQYFGPGTRLTVL.